The next 18 T cell receptor beta chains were all read from a single sample in a study of CD8+ T cells in alopecia areata. TCR sequencing used cDNA made by reverse transcription of extracted RNA. Profiling relied on immunoSEQ multiplex PCR, and the TCRdb table lists in-frame clones only, not all of them. The table lists roughly 200,000 clones, around 50% of them singletons, with approximately 4.9% in the top ten. The sequenced material came from CD8+ T cells sorted from blood. The receptor source for this set is a human donor in good health.

V usage is TRBV7-9 and J usage is TRBJ1-1, with 12 bases that match TRBD1. With 5 bases clipped from V and 4 bases from J, the junction kept 8 bases outside the gene matches. The germline V gene has CDR1 SEHNR and CDR2 FQNEAQ (reference sequence). CDR3 length: 16 residues. The CDR3 nucleotides are TGTGCCAGCAGCCTCCGGGACAGGGGGCTGGGCACTGAAGCTTTCTTT. Residues: CASSLRDRGLGTEAFF.

This clone was counted only a few times. This chain links TRBV4-1 with TRBJ1-1, with unresolved D. CDR1 and CDR2 from the germline V gene are MGHRA and YSYEKL. CDR3 length equals 14 residues. The V end lost 0 bases, the J end lost 1 base, and 6 bases lay between the germline ends. The CDR3 sequence: CASSQEGRNTEAFF. The CDR3 bases are TGCGCCAGCAGCCAAGAGGGTCGGAACACTGAAGCTTTCTTT.

Details on this clone: Distinct nucleotide sequences in the sample also encode this CDR3. The CDR3 sequence: CASSQDSETQYF. The CDR3 DNA reads as TGCGCCAGCAGCCAAGATAGCGAGACCCAGTACTTC. The chain is built from TRBV4-1 and TRBJ2-5; D not resolved. This CDR3 spans 12 amino acids. Trimming removed 0 bases from V and 5 bases from J, with 4 bases in between. Per germline, CDR1 MGHRA and CDR2 YSYEKL.

This sequence joins TRBV7-6 and TRBJ2-5; unclear D gene. Trimming removed 1 base at V and 2 bases at J, with 14 bases between. Germline-derived CDR1 and CDR2 are SGHVS and FNYEAQ. The CDR3 extends over 16 amino acids. In nucleotides, the CDR3 is TGTGCCAGCAGCTTAGGCGCACAGCGTCAACAAGAGACCCAGTACTTC. Residues: CASSLGAQRQQETQYF.

The chain is built from TRBV5-6 and TRBJ2-7, with D possibly TRBD2 on 5 matching bases. Trimming removed 5 bases from V and 2 bases from J, with 17 bases in between. The CDR3 runs to 15 residues. Germline assignment: CDR1 SGHDT and CDR2 YYEEEE. The CDR3 DNA sequence: TGTGCCAGCAGTCTCGGGCGGGTTTTCACCTACGAGCAGTACTTC. This translates into CASSLGRVFTYEQYF.

This clone was seen a handful of times. The rearrangement links TRBV7-9 to TRBJ1-3, with TRBD1 matching over 7 bases. The germline V gene encodes CDR1 SEHNR and CDR2 FQNEAQ (reference sequence). The CDR3 loop spans 14 amino acids. V lost 5 bases to trimming and J lost 4 bases; unmatched junction nucleotides: 5. The CDR3 region is CASSGPTGGNTIYF. DNA for the CDR3: TGTGCCAGCAGCGGGCCGACAGGGGGAAACACCATATATTTT.

This clone has only a few counts. This chain uses TRBV7-9 with TRBJ1-4; perhaps TRBD1 as D (6 bases). Trimming took off 3 bases at V and 8 bases at J, with 13 bases between the two ends. There are 14 residues in the CDR3. The germline gives CDR1 SEHNR, CDR2 FQNEAQ (reference sequence). In DNA form, the CDR3 reads TGTGCCAGCAGCTTTGTACAGGGTAAAGAAAAACTGTTTTTT. This translates into CASSFVQGKEKLFF.

The rearrangement joins TRBV29-1 to TRBJ2-7, with 8 bases aligning to TRBD1. The CDR3 length is 12 residues. Trimming at V came to 1 base and at J to 7 bases, leaving 3 bases not matched to a gene. Germline CDR1 SQVTM, CDR2 ANQGSEA. The CDR3 DNA reads as TGCAGCGTTGAAGTCAGGGGGCAGGAGCAGTACTTC. This gives the protein CSVEVRGQEQYF.

This clone was recorded a few times. The rearrangement links TRBV6-5 to TRBJ1-1; TRBD1 is a possible D gene (5 bases). The CDR3 is 13 residues long. Trimming stripped 4 bases from V and 0 bases from J, with 6 bases between. CDR1 and CDR2 from the germline V gene are MNHEY and SVGAGI. CDR3 sequence: CASSLTVNTEAFF. In DNA form, the CDR3 reads TGTGCCAGCAGTTTGACAGTGAACACTGAAGCTTTCTTT.

This clone was counted only a few times. The chain links TRBV7-9 to TRBJ2-1; unclear D gene. Between the trimmed V and J ends, which lost 6 bases and 5 bases, there was a span of 5 bases. This CDR3 spans 11 amino acids. Germline loops: CDR1 SEHNR, CDR2 FQNEAQ (reference sequence). The CDR3 here is CASSSNNEQFF. For the CDR3, the DNA is TGTGCCAGCAGTTCCAACAATGAGCAGTTCTTC. Based on the CDR3 plus reference TRBV7-9 and TRBJ2-1, the full variable domain is DTGVSQNPRHKITKRGQNVTFRCDPISEHNRLYWYRQTLGQGPEFLTYFQNEAQLEKSRLLSDRFSAERPKGSFSTLEIQRTEQGDSAMYLCASSSNNEQFFGPGTRLTVL.

The J gene is TRBJ1-1, the V gene TRBV10-3; TRBD1 is a possible D gene (5 bases). In germline, CDR1 is ENHRY, CDR2 SYGVKD. Trimming cost V 5 bases and J 3 bases, with 22 bases left between them. The CDR3 is made up of 17 amino acids. Here the CDR3 reads CAISTRPRGAVHTEAFF. The CDR3 DNA is TGTGCCATCAGTACCAGACCTCGTGGGGCGGTCCACACTGAAGCTTTCTTT.

This clone has more than one count but fewer than ten. V and J are TRBV7-9 and TRBJ2-5, with D possibly TRBD1 on 5 matching bases. The CDR3 extends over 15 amino acids. V was cut by 5 bases and J by 4 bases, with 17 bases left in between. Per germline, CDR1 SEHNR and CDR2 FQNEAQ (reference sequence). The CDR3 region is CASSVTQGFGETQYF. The CDR3 coding sequence is TGTGCCAGCAGCGTGACCCAGGGTTTTGGAGAGACCCAGTACTTC. The full variable domain, rest sourced from reference TRBV7-9 and TRBJ2-5, is DTGVSQNPRHKITKRGQNVTFRCDPISEHNRLYWYRQTLGQGPEFLTYFQNEAQLEKSRLLSDRFSAERPKGSFSTLEIQRTEQGDSAMYLCASSVTQGFGETQYFGPGTRLLVL.

The chain uses TRBV5-1 and TRBJ1-1; D unclear. Trimming took 0 bases from V and 5 from J, leaving 14 bases between them. The CDR3 runs to 15 residues. The germline V gene has CDR1 SGHRS and CDR2 YFSETQ. CDR3 nucleotide sequence: TGCGCCAGCAGCTTGGATGAACTGGGAAAAACTGAAGCTTTCTTT. It codes for CASSLDELGKTEAFF.

The chain combines TRBV7-8 with TRBJ2-2; perhaps TRBD2 as D (6 bases). This CDR3 has 14 residues. Germline CDR1 and CDR2: SGHVS and FQNEAQ. V was clipped by 5 bases and J by 1 base, with 8 bases between them. The DNA of the CDR3 is TGTGCCAGCAGCCCGCGGGGGAACACCGGGGAGCTGTTTTTT. This gives the protein CASSPRGNTGELFF.

This rearrangement joins TRBV25-1 to TRBJ1-1; D may be TRBD1 (6 bases). The CDR3 contains 14 residues. Germline V gene lookup returns CDR1 MGHDK and CDR2 SYGVNS. V lost 6 bases, J lost 3 bases, and 14 bases lay in between. The CDR3: CASSPDREYTEAFF. Written as DNA, the CDR3 is TGTGCCAGCAGCCCGGACAGAGAATACACTGAAGCTTTCTTT. The whole variable domain, remainder taken from reference TRBV25-1 and TRBJ1-1, is EADIYQTPRYLVIGTGKKITLECSQTMGHDKMYWYQQDPGMELHLIHYSYGVNSTEKGDLSSESTVSRIRTEHFPLTLESARPSHTSQYLCASSPDREYTEAFFGQGTRLTVV.

The chain employs TRBV5-6 and TRBJ2-5; D is ambiguous. This CDR3 is built from 14 residues. Trimming took off 0 bases at V and 3 bases at J, with 9 bases between the two ends. Germline values: CDR1 SGHDT, CDR2 YYEEEE. The DNA for the CDR3 is TGTGCCAGCAGCTTGGGGGCTAGTGAAGAGACCCAGTACTTC. The encoded protein is CASSLGASEETQYF. Filled out from reference TRBV5-6 and TRBJ2-5, the complete variable domain reads DAGVTQSPTHLIKTRGQQVTLRCSPKSGHDTVSWYQQALGQGPQFIFQYYEEEERQRGNFPDRFSGHQFPNYSSELNVNALLLGDSALYLCASSLGASEETQYFGPGTRLLVL.

This clone was detected many times. J is TRBJ2-1 and V is TRBV27; 11 positions agree with TRBD1. Germline lookup yields CDR1 MNHEY and CDR2 SMNVEV (reference sequence). The junction had 2 bases not matched to a gene; V was cut back by 1 base and J by 3 bases. There are 16 residues in the CDR3. CDR3 DNA: TGTGCCAGCAGTTTATACGGGACAGGGGGCTACAATGAGCAGTTCTTC. Translating it yields CASSLYGTGGYNEQFF.

This clone turned up a few times. The rearrangement links TRBV13 to TRBJ2-3; 13 nucleotides align to TRBD2. CDR1 is PRHDT, CDR2 FYEKMQ, per germline (reference sequence). CDR3 size: 14 residues. Losses at the gene ends were 6 bases for V and 5 bases for J; bases not matched to a gene: 2. The CDR3 region has the DNA TGTGCCAGCAGGAGGACTAGCGGGGGAGATACGCAGTATTTT. Protein sequence: CASRRTSGGDTQYF.